These 5 T cell receptor beta chains were all obtained from the same sample, sequenced in a study of monozygotic twins with inflammatory bowel disease (dated by TCRdb to between 2017 and 2020). The protocol used for the library was 5' RACE. The instrument given in TCRdb is Illumina HiSeq 2500. TCRdb reprocessed the reads and lists each CDR3 protein sequence as a single entry, with no DNA. The sample table gives 80,000 or so distinct CDR3 sequences. The ten largest clones capture 6.5% to 9% of the sample. The material sequenced was blood. The receptors shown here come from a human donor with ulcerative colitis or Crohn's disease, or a healthy co-twin of an affected twin (not recorded which).

This chain's CDR3 is CASSIDRTTETTEAFF. The chain is built from TRBV10-1 and TRBJ1-1. Germline V gives CDR1 WNHNN, CDR2 SYGVQD (reference sequence). This CDR3 region has 16 residues.

V is TRBV7-8 and J is TRBJ2-5; with no DNA, the TCRdb D assignment of TRBD1 cannot be verified. The CDR3 runs to 16 residues. Germline V gene sequence: CDR1 SGHVS, CDR2 FQNEAQ. This CDR3 is CASSFTGTGHSETQYF.

This rearrangement joins TRBV20-1 to TRBJ2-6; TCRdb reports TRBD1, a call that lacks DNA to check it against. This CDR3 comprises 18 residues. Germline V lookup: CDR1 DFQATT, CDR2 SNEGSKA (reference sequence). The CDR3 region is CSAEAGQGPFSGANVLTF.

The chain carries TRBV4-1 and TRBJ2-1. This CDR3 spans 17 amino acids. Germline V gives CDR1 MGHRA, CDR2 YSYEKL. Here the CDR3 reads CASSQLDMGMTYNEQFF.

This chain uses TRBV5-1 with TRBJ2-2; TCRdb lists TRBD1, though no DNA is available to test this call. CDR1 SGHRS and CDR2 YFSETQ come from the germline V gene. CDR3 length equals 12 residues. CDR3 amino acids: CASTGDAGELFF. Full variable domain (remainder filled in from reference TRBV5-1 and TRBJ2-2): KAGVTQTPRYLIKTRGQQVTLSCSPISGHRSVSWYQQTPGQGLQFLFEYFSETQRNKGNFPGRFSGRQFSNSRSEMNVSTLELGDSALYLCASTGDAGELFFGEGSRLTVL.